These T cell receptor beta chains were read from a single sample in a study of identifying expanded T cells in peripheral blood. Repertoires were generated with immunoSEQ multiplex PCR, while TCRdb's copy carries only in-frame clones and drops some. The data show about 80,000 clones, approximately 90% seen once. The sequenced material came from blood. The receptors come from a person aged 18-70 years in good health. Each CDR3 is given with its conserved first and last residue. The D gene is left open where the match is weak. For some rows the clone size is stated as once, few or many, or as a class when expanded; others skip it.

TRBV7-9	TRBJ2-7	-	-	CASTWGPYEQYF	TGTGCCAGCACATGGGGGCCCTACGAGCAGTACTTC
TRBV7-9	TRBJ1-2	-	TRBD1	CASSFGQGYGYTF	TGTGCCAGCAGTTTCGGACAGGGCTATGGCTACACCTTC
TRBV10-3	TRBJ2-3	-	TRBD1	CATTGGADTQYF	TGTGCCACGACAGGGGGCGCAGATACGCAGTATTTT
TRBV30	TRBJ1-3	-	-	CAWSLGAWAWGTIYF	TGTGCCTGGAGTTTGGGGGCTTGGGCCTGGGGCACCATATATTTT
TRBV30	TRBJ1-6	few	TRBD1	CAWTRAGGNSPLHF	TGTGCCTGGACCCGGGCAGGGGGAAATTCACCCCTCCACTTT
TRBV28	TRBJ2-7	-	-	CASSLEDNSYEQYF	TGTGCCAGCAGTTTGGAAGACAACTCCTACGAGCAGTACTTC
TRBV7-6	TRBJ2-7	-	TRBD2	CASSFRLAFSHEQYF	TGTGCCAGCAGCTTTAGACTAGCGTTTTCCCACGAGCAGTACTTC
TRBV5-6	TRBJ2-7	once	-	CASSLGQNEQYF	TGTGCCAGCAGCTTGGGACAAAACGAGCAGTACTTC
TRBV18	TRBJ1-4	-	-	CASSPEGGYEKLFF	TGTGCCAGCTCACCAGAGGGTGGGTATGAAAAACTGTTTTTT
TRBV11-2	TRBJ1-6	few	-	CASSLGSVHSPLHF	TGTGCCAGCAGCTTAGGATCAGTACATTCACCCCTCCACTTT
TRBV5-6	TRBJ2-7	-	-	CASSLAASPWYEQYF	TGTGCCAGCAGCTTGGCGGCCTCCCCTTGGTACGAGCAGTACTTC
TRBV29-1	TRBJ1-6	-	-	CSVEMTEGSPLHF	TGCAGCGTTGAAATGACAGAGGGGTCACCCCTCCACTTT
TRBV5-5	TRBJ1-1	-	TRBD1	CASSLQGDTEAFF	TGTGCCAGCAGCCTGCAGGGGGACACTGAAGCTTTCTTT
TRBV6-5	TRBJ2-5	once	-	CASSRQTGRETQYF	TGTGCCAGCAGCCGCCAGACAGGGAGGGAGACCCAGTACTTC
TRBV9	TRBJ1-5	few	-	CASSVEGRGNQPQHF	TGTGCCAGCAGCGTAGAAGGGAGGGGGAATCAGCCCCAGCATTTT
TRBV7-2	TRBJ2-7	-	-	CASSLVDSGGAGYEQYF	TGTGCCAGCAGCTTAGTAGATTCAGGAGGGGCAGGCTACGAGCAGTACTTC
TRBV4-1	TRBJ1-5	-	-	CASSQDTSNQPQHF	TGCGCCAGCAGCCAAGATACAAGCAATCAGCCCCAGCATTTT
TRBV5-1	TRBJ1-1	-	-	CASSPGRGNTEAFF	TGCGCCAGCAGTCCGGGGAGGGGGAACACTGAAGCTTTCTTT
TRBV4-2	TRBJ2-1	-	-	CASRKGVTTNEQFF	TGTGCCAGCAGGAAGGGAGTCACCACCAATGAGCAGTTCTTC
TRBV5-1	TRBJ2-7	-	TRBD1	CASSSAGGGYEQYF	TGCGCCAGCAGCTCTGCAGGGGGCGGGTACGAGCAGTACTTC
TRBV29-1	TRBJ1-3	-	TRBD1	CSVWTGTGGNTIYF	TGCAGCGTGTGGACCGGGACAGGTGGAAACACCATATATTTT
TRBV11-1	TRBJ1-2	-	-	CASSPKGSAYGYTF	TGTGCCAGCAGCCCAAAGGGTTCAGCCTATGGCTACACCTTC
TRBV5-1	TRBJ1-1	-	-	CASSIGPANTEAFF	TGCGCCAGCAGCATCGGACCGGCGAACACTGAAGCTTTCTTT
TRBV19	TRBJ1-4	-	-	CASSIVASSATNEKLFF	TGTGCCAGTAGTATAGTTGCCAGCAGTGCAACTAATGAAAAACTGTTTTTT
TRBV7-2	TRBJ1-1	-	TRBD1	CASSRQGDMNTEAFF	TGTGCCAGCAGCCGCCAGGGGGATATGAACACTGAAGCTTTCTTT
TRBV28	TRBJ1-5	few	-	CATDEGNQPQHF	TGTGCCACGGACGAGGGCAATCAGCCCCAGCATTTT
TRBV4-3	TRBJ1-2	-	TRBD1	CASSQDKSNGRGGGYTF	TGCGCCAGCAGCCAAGATAAGTCAAATGGAAGAGGGGGCGGCTACACCTTC
TRBV11-3	TRBJ2-7	once	TRBD1	CASSLGQGNNEQYF	TGTGCCAGCAGCCTAGGACAGGGTAACAACGAGCAGTACTTC
TRBV25-1	TRBJ2-7	-	-	CASSDQDTYEQYF	TGTGCCAGCAGTGATCAGGACACCTACGAGCAGTACTTC
TRBV11-3	TRBJ2-5	-	TRBD2	CASSLGGDQETQYF	TGTGCCAGCAGCCTTGGGGGGGACCAAGAGACCCAGTACTTC
TRBV4-3	TRBJ1-1	-	-	CASSQEWDWVSNTEAFF	TGCGCCAGCAGCCAAGAGTGGGACTGGGTATCGAACACTGAAGCTTTCTTT
TRBV7-9	TRBJ1-1	-	-	CASRQDSIDPEAFF	TGTGCCAGCAGACAGGACAGCATTGACCCTGAAGCTTTCTTT
TRBV7-9	TRBJ1-6	-	-	CASSPRDNRGSSPLHF	TGTGCCAGCAGCCCTCGGGACAATCGGGGTTCTTCACCCCTCCACTTT
TRBV2	TRBJ1-1	-	-	CASIRGTNTEAFF	TGTGCCAGCATAAGGGGGACAAACACTGAAGCTTTCTTT
TRBV18	TRBJ1-5	-	-	CASSPPLGDQPQHF	TGTGCCAGCTCACCACCCCTCGGGGATCAGCCCCAGCATTTT
TRBV6-5	TRBJ2-2	-	TRBD1	CASSPLGGGLFF	TGTGCCAGCAGTCCTCTAGGGGGCGGGCTGTTTTTT
TRBV13	TRBJ2-1	-	TRBD2	CASSIIAGGPFVANEQFF	TGTGCCAGCAGCATAATAGCGGGGGGGCCGTTTGTAGCCAATGAGCAGTTCTTC
TRBV5-3	TRBJ2-7	-	TRBD1	CARSHPDRGAEEQYF	TGTGCCAGAAGCCACCCGGACAGGGGCGCGGAAGAGCAGTACTTC
TRBV7-9	TRBJ1-2	-	-	CASSPTGNYGYTF	TGTGCCAGCAGCCCCACAGGGAACTATGGCTACACCTTC
TRBV5-1	TRBJ2-1	-	-	CASSLEGGYNEQFF	TGCGCCAGCAGCTTGGAGGGGGGCTACAATGAGCAGTTCTTC